These T cell receptor beta chains were read from a single sample in a study of T-cell reconstitution after alpha-beta-depleted transplantation in children. TCRdb independently ran MiXCR on the PCR reads; one entry per CDR3 protein. This sample has 200,000 to 250,000 distinct CDR3 sequences; roughly 10% occur once, and the top ten carry roughly 27%. The sample here was PBMCs, taken before TCRalphabeta/CD19-depleted stem cell transplant. Receptors originate from a child younger than two with acute myeloid leukemia, due to receive a stem cell transplant. CDR3s include the opening cysteine and the closing phenylalanine or tryptophan. A D gene is named only where the DNA matches it firmly. Expanded clones get a size class; other rows say once, few or many, or leave the size out.

clone_size d_call j_call v_call cdr3_aa cdr3_nt
many TRBD2 TRBJ2-3 TRBV10-2 CASSEVASGLRTDTQYF TGCGCCAGCAGTGAGGTGGCTAGCGGGTTACGCACAGATACGCAGTATTTT
. . TRBJ1-2 TRBV12-3/TRBV12-4 CASSPGPTGGYTF TGTGCCAGCAGCCCCGGACCCACCGGTGGCTACACCTTC
. . TRBJ2-1 TRBV20-1 CSARKQEISYNEQFF TGCAGTGCTAGAAAGCAGGAGATCTCCTACAATGAGCAGTTCTTC
many . TRBJ2-4 TRBV12-3/TRBV12-4 CASSLIQGGIAKNIQYF TGTGCCAGCAGTTTAATTCAGGGGGGAATAGCCAAAAACATTCAGTACTTC
many TRBD1 TRBJ2-1 TRBV4-2 CASSQPWTGSYNEQFF TGTGCCAGCAGCCAACCCTGGACAGGGTCCTACAATGAGCAGTTCTTC
few . TRBJ2-5 TRBV7-7 CASSRTEEVAETQYF TGTGCCAGCAGCCGGACGGAAGAAGTGGCGGAGACCCAGTACTTC
many TRBD1 TRBJ2-7 TRBV20-1 CSAENRDRGYEQYF TGCAGTGCCGAGAACCGGGACAGGGGCTACGAGCAGTACTTC
many . TRBJ2-7 TRBV18 CASSPGTSREQYF TGTGCCAGCTCACCAGGCACTAGCCGCGAGCAGTACTTC
many TRBD1 TRBJ2-7 TRBV27 CASILGTGGPYEQYF TGTGCCAGCATCTTGGGGACAGGGGGCCCCTACGAGCAGTACTTC
many . TRBJ2-2 TRBV12-3/TRBV12-4 CASSLGPHGELFF TGTGCCAGCTCTCTAGGGCCGCACGGGGAGCTGTTTTTT
many . TRBJ2-1 TRBV29-1 CSVEGRGVREFF TGCAGCGTTGAGGGTCGGGGAGTAAGGGAGTTCTTC
many . TRBJ1-4 TRBV20-1 CSAQQATNEKLFF TGCAGTGCTCAACAGGCAACTAATGAAAAACTGTTTTTT
many . TRBJ2-2 TRBV10-3 CAISEKGRANTGELFF TGTGCCATCAGTGAAAAAGGCAGAGCAAACACCGGGGAGCTGTTTTTT
many . TRBJ1-6 TRBV20-1 CSATGANSPLHF TGCAGTGCCACGGGGGCAAATTCACCCCTCCACTTT
many . TRBJ2-3 TRBV10-3 CAISEVQGEATDTQYF TGTGCCATCAGTGAAGTACAGGGAGAAGCCACAGATACGCAGTATTTT
many TRBD2 TRBJ2-3 TRBV12-3/TRBV12-4 CASSPIPAGSDTDTQYF TGTGCCAGCAGTCCCATCCCAGCGGGGTCTGACACAGATACGCAGTATTTT
many TRBD1 TRBJ1-3 TRBV5-1 CASGTDGSGNTIYF TGCGCCAGCGGGACAGACGGCTCTGGAAACACCATATATTTT
. . TRBJ1-2 TRBV20-1 CSASGDYGYTF TGCAGTGCTTCAGGGGACTATGGCTACACCTTC
many . TRBJ1-2 TRBV20-1 CSAREALGLTYLNYGYTF TGCAGTGCTAGAGAAGCCCTGGGGCTAACATACCTCAACTATGGCTACACCTTC
. TRBD1 TRBJ1-6 TRBV20-1 CSASKPGTGSYNSPLHF TGCAGTGCTAGTAAACCCGGGACAGGGTCCTATAATTCACCCCTCCACTTT
. . TRBJ2-1 TRBV5-1 CASSLTGSPYNEQFF TGCGCCAGCAGCTTGACCGGGAGCCCCTACAATGAGCAGTTCTTC
many TRBD2 TRBJ2-7 TRBV5-1 CASSLASGRAYEQYF TGCGCCAGCAGCTTGGCCAGCGGGAGGGCCTACGAGCAGTACTTC
many . TRBJ1-2 TRBV12-3/TRBV12-4 CASSFGQANGYTF TGTGCCAGCAGTTTCGGGCAGGCGAATGGCTACACCTTC
many . TRBJ2-5 TRBV18 CASSPQGKETQYF TGTGCCAGCTCACCACAGGGAAAAGAGACCCAGTACTTC
many . TRBJ2-1 TRBV3-1 CASSQDGEAQFF TGTGCCAGCAGCCAAGACGGGGAGGCCCAGTTCTTC
many TRBD1 TRBJ2-2 TRBV12-3/TRBV12-4 CASSTPGQGEIGTGELFF TGTGCCAGCAGCACGCCGGGACAGGGGGAAATTGGCACCGGGGAGCTGTTTTTT
few TRBD1 TRBJ2-1 TRBV30 CARTGQTNEQFF TGTGCCCGGACAGGGCAAACCAATGAGCAGTTCTTC
many TRBD1 TRBJ1-1 TRBV5-1 CASSLARGRVNTEAFF TGCGCCAGCAGCTTGGCCAGGGGGCGAGTGAACACTGAAGCTTTCTTT
many . TRBJ1-1 TRBV12-3/TRBV12-4 CASSPSGRRGTEAFF TGTGCCAGCAGTCCGTCGGGCAGAAGGGGCACTGAAGCTTTCTTT
few . TRBJ2-5 TRBV20-1 CSAGGSGYQETQYF TGCAGTGCTGGCGGTTCCGGTTACCAAGAGACCCAGTACTTC
many TRBD1 TRBJ1-2 TRBV27 CASSLITGQGAYSGYTF TGTGCCAGCAGTCTAATTACCGGACAGGGGGCCTATAGTGGCTACACCTTC
many TRBD1 TRBJ2-4 TRBV7-9 CASRRQGNIQYF TGTGCCAGCAGACGACAGGGAAACATTCAGTACTTC
. . TRBJ2-2 TRBV11-2 CAISKPDTGELFF TGTGCCATCAGCAAGCCGGACACCGGGGAGCTGTTTTTT
many . TRBJ1-2 TRBV10-3 CAISDEGFRGYTF TGTGCCATCAGTGATGAAGGGTTTCGGGGCTACACCTTC
many . TRBJ2-1 TRBV20-1 CSATNREEQFF TGCAGTGCCACCAATAGGGAGGAGCAGTTCTTC
many . TRBJ2-1 TRBV4-3 CASSQVDRVQNEQFF TGCGCCAGCAGCCAAGTCGATCGGGTCCAGAATGAGCAGTTCTTC
many TRBD2 TRBJ2-7 TRBV20-1 CSAPQTSGPYEQYF TGCAGTGCGCCTCAGACTAGCGGTCCCTACGAGCAGTACTTC
many . TRBJ1-1 TRBV7-2 CASSLGGGDWTEAFF TGTGCCAGCAGCTTAGGTGGGGGGGATTGGACTGAAGCTTTCTTT
many . TRBJ2-3 TRBV5-1 CASRLATDTQYF TGCGCCAGCCGCCTGGCCACAGATACGCAGTATTTT
many . TRBJ2-7 TRBV20-1 CSAKGRGRFSYEQYF TGCAGTGCAAAAGGGAGGGGGCGCTTTTCCTACGAGCAGTACTTC
many . TRBJ1-2 TRBV5-6 CASSLGDDGYTF TGTGCCAGCAGCTTGGGCGATGACGGCTACACCTTC
many TRBD1 TRBJ1-2 TRBV5-1 CASSLGQGETF TGCGCCAGCAGCTTGGGACAGGGAGAGACCTTC
. . TRBJ2-1 TRBV5-1 CASKAPLRGQFF TGTGCCAGCAAGGCCCCCCTTCGGGGGCAGTTCTTC
many TRBD2 TRBJ2-7 TRBV11-2 CASSLTSGSSNEQYF TGTGCCAGCAGCCTGACTAGCGGGAGTTCCAACGAGCAGTACTTC
many TRBD1 TRBJ2-1 TRBV5-1 CASSFGTGGNEQFF TGCGCCAGCAGCTTTGGGACAGGGGGCAATGAGCAGTTCTTC
many . TRBJ2-1 TRBV5-1 CASSSTGLGQGYNEQFF TGCGCCAGCAGCTCGACAGGTTTAGGGCAAGGCTACAATGAGCAGTTCTTC
many . TRBJ2-5 TRBV12-3/TRBV12-4 CASSLEVQETQYF TGTGCCAGCAGTTTGGAGGTCCAAGAGACCCAGTACTTC
many . TRBJ1-2 TRBV4-2 CASSQSISGDYGYTF TGTGCCAGCAGCCAATCGATTTCAGGGGACTATGGCTACACCTTC
many TRBD1 TRBJ2-1 TRBV29-1 CSVMGTAAREQFF TGCAGCGTTATGGGGACAGCCGCGCGGGAGCAGTTCTTC
many TRBD2 TRBJ2-5 TRBV10-3 CAIIGTSGRGETQYF TGTGCCATCATAGGGACTAGCGGGAGGGGAGAGACCCAGTACTTC
. TRBD2 TRBJ2-1 TRBV30 CAWSLGTSPFF TGTGCCTGGAGTTTGGGGACTAGTCCGTTCTTC
many . TRBJ2-2 TRBV28 CASSSPAQGTGELFF TGTGCCAGCAGCTCACCCGCCCAGGGGACCGGGGAGCTGTTTTTT
. . TRBJ2-7 TRBV25-1 CASSEMKRASYEQYF TGTGCCAGCAGTGAGATGAAGCGGGCCTCCTACGAGCAGTACTTC